The 30 T cell receptor beta chains given below trace back to one sample, sequenced in a study of T cell repertoires in cytomegalovirus infection. One entry per CDR3 protein, called by TCRdb with MiXCR from the reads. The table includes some 900,000 distinct CDR3 sequences, less than 35% detected once. The antigens for these receptors are not known. Sequences were derived from cultured CD8+ T cells from PBMCs, sampled from culture after CMV antigen stimulation. The source is a human donor in good health (CMV status not recorded). Some clones in this sample may be carry-over from other donors' samples.

The chain uses TRBV9 and TRBJ2-1, with 9 nucleotides matching TRBD1. With 0 bases clipped from V and 6 bases from J, the junction kept 10 bases outside the gene matches. The CDR3 is made up of 17 amino acids. Germline V gene data show CDR1 as SGDLS and CDR2 as YYNGEE. CDR3 in DNA: TGTGCCAGCAGCGTAGCCTCCGGGACAGGGTACGGCAATGAGCAGTTCTTC. Protein product: CASSVASGTGYGNEQFF.

This clonotype was seen repeatedly, ten times or more. V and J are TRBV7-2 and TRBJ1-4; D gene uncertain. Trimming removed 2 bases at V and 0 bases at J, with 10 bases between. This CDR3 spans 16 amino acids. Looked up from germline, CDR1 is SGHTA and CDR2 is FQGNSA. The CDR3 bases are TGTGCCAGCAGCTTATACGAACTCACAACTAATGAAAAACTGTTTTTT. This sequence encodes CASSLYELTTNEKLFF.

J is TRBJ1-1 and V is TRBV7-6; possible D gene TRBD1, 5 bases. CDR1 is SGHVS and CDR2 is FNYEAQ in the germline V gene. V was clipped by 1 base and J by 0 bases, with 12 bases between them. There are 16 residues in the CDR3. CDR3 residues: CASSLEGELMNTEAFF. The DNA of the CDR3 is TGTGCCAGCAGCTTAGAAGGGGAACTCATGAACACTGAAGCTTTCTTT.

This clonotype was detected only a few times. The genes are TRBV6-1 and TRBJ2-1; 8 bases match TRBD2. Trimming at V came to 8 bases and at J to 4 bases, leaving 7 bases not matched to a gene. Looked up from germline, CDR1 is MNHNS and CDR2 is SASEGT. The CDR3 consists of 14 residues. The CDR3 DNA sequence: TGTGCCAGCCCCCGGGAGGGGAAGTACAATGAGCAGTTCTTC. Encoded protein: CASPREGKYNEQFF.

CDR3: CASSARDPRTPLHF. The CDR3 bases are TGTGCCAGCAGTGCCCGGGACCCACGGACACCCCTCCACTTT. V is TRBV25-1 and J is TRBJ1-6; D may be TRBD1 (5 bases). V was pared by 4 bases and J by 11 bases, with 15 bases between. Per germline, CDR1 MGHDK and CDR2 SYGVNS. CDR3 size: 14 residues.

About this clonotype itself: A much larger clonotype is one base distant, so this may be a read error. The J gene is TRBJ1-2, the V gene TRBV7-2; 8 positions agree with TRBD1. This CDR3 comprises 16 residues. CDR1 and CDR2 from the germline V gene are SGHTA and FQGNSA. CDR3 coding DNA: TGTGTCAGCATCTTGACCCCTCAGGGGGCGAATTATGGCTACACCTTC. It is translated as CVSILTPQGANYGYTF.

This clonotype was seen repeatedly, ten times or more. The chain carries TRBV7-6 and TRBJ2-7, with D perhaps matching TRBD1 (6 bases). Germline V gene lookup returns CDR1 SGHVS and CDR2 FNYEAQ. V gave up 1 base and J gave up 3 bases, with 10 bases separating them. The CDR3 has 14 amino acids. As DNA, the CDR3 is TGTGCCAGCAGCTTAGGTCAGGGGTTCTACGAGCAGTACTTC. It translates to CASSLGQGFYEQYF.

This clonotype has just a few counts. The CDR3: CASSLNSPSRLGNEKLFF. CDR3 DNA: TGTGCCAGCAGCTTAAATTCCCCCTCTAGACTGGGGAATGAAAAACTGTTTTTT. V is TRBV7-9 and J is TRBJ1-4; D gene unclear. Germline CDR1 reads SEHNR; CDR2 reads FQNEAQ (reference sequence). The CDR3 runs 18 residues. The V end was cut by 2 bases, the J end by 5 bases, with 21 bases between.

This clonotype has just a few counts. The chain uses TRBV15 and TRBJ2-7, with D perhaps matching TRBD1 or TRBD2 (6 bases each). Trimming took off 7 bases at V and 6 bases at J, with 13 bases between the two ends. The CDR3 covers 12 residues. Germline loops: CDR1 LNHNV, CDR2 YYDKDF (reference sequence). The CDR3 DNA sequence: TGTGCCACCAATGGGGGGCTCTTCGAGCAGTACGTC. This codes for CATNGGLFEQYV.

At least ten counts were recorded for this clonotype. This sequence joins TRBV7-6 and TRBJ1-4; the D is unclear. With 0 bases removed from V and 0 bases from J, the gap between germline ends came to 5 bases. The CDR3 is 15 residues long. Per the germline V gene, CDR1 is SGHVS and CDR2 is FNYEAQ. CDR3 DNA sequence: TGTGCCAGCAGCTTAGCGAGGGCAACTAATGAAAAACTGTTTTTT. Residues: CASSLARATNEKLFF.

The rearrangement uses TRBV5-4 and TRBJ1-1, with D possibly TRBD1 on 5 matching bases. The germline gives CDR1 SGHNT, CDR2 YYREEE (reference sequence). The CDR3 has 15 amino acids. The V end was cut by 5 bases, the J end by 3 bases, with 17 bases between. The CDR3 DNA follows: TGTGCCAGCAGTAACCCCGAGGGGCCTGACACTGAAGCTTTCTTT. Residues: CASSNPEGPDTEAFF.

In its sample, this clonotype was seen a few times. The J gene is TRBJ1-6, the V gene TRBV5-8; D not certain. Per germline, CDR1 SGHTS and CDR2 YDEGEE. The CDR3 consists of 17 residues. Trimming shortened V by 0 bases and J by 0 bases, and 10 bases separated the two germline ends. The CDR3 DNA reads TGTGCCAGCAGCTTGGGGGCAGGCCTCTCCTATAATTCACCCCTCCACTTT. Residues: CASSLGAGLSYNSPLHF.

This clonotype was detected a few times. This chain joins TRBV19 and TRBJ2-1, with D possibly TRBD1 on 5 matching bases. Germline CDR1 and CDR2: LNHDA and SQIVND (reference sequence). With 4 bases removed from V and 2 bases from J, the gap between germline ends came to 18 bases. CDR3 length: 17 residues. CDR3 in DNA: TGTGCCAGTAGTACGTTACCGGGCAGGGCCCCCTACAATGAGCAGTTCTTC. It is translated as CASSTLPGRAPYNEQFF.

V usage is TRBV9 and J usage is TRBJ1-4; D not resolved. This CDR3 spans 12 amino acids. In germline, CDR1 is SGDLS, CDR2 YYNGEE. V lost 0 bases, J lost 10 bases, and 7 bases lay in between. This chain's CDR3 is CASSVGGGKLFF. The DNA of the CDR3 is TGTGCCAGCAGCGTAGGAGGTGGAAAACTGTTTTTT. Looking up the rest from reference TRBV9 and TRBJ1-4 gives the full variable domain: DSGVTQTPKHLITATGQRVTLRCSPRSGDLSVYWYQQSLDQGLQFLIQYYNGEERAKGNILERFSAQQFPDLHSELNLSSLELGDSALYFCASSVGGGKLFFGSGTQLSVL.

This sequence joins TRBV6-6 and TRBJ2-3; tentatively, D is TRBD2 (5 bases). Germline CDR1 reads MNHNY; CDR2 reads SVGAGI (reference sequence). This CDR3 contains 15 residues. Trimming removed 9 bases from V and 2 bases from J, with 18 bases in between. CDR3 in DNA: TGTGCCAGGGATCGGAGGCCCTCCTACACAGATACGCAGTATTTT. This gives the protein CARDRRPSYTDTQYF.

J is TRBJ1-5 and V is TRBV27, with D unresolved. This CDR3 spans 12 amino acids. Deletions cut 7 bases from V and 4 bases from J, with 8 bases between. From germline, CDR1 is MNHEY and CDR2 SMNVEV (reference sequence). Here the CDR3 reads CASTSGNQPQHF. CDR3 nucleotide sequence: TGTGCCAGCACGAGTGGGAATCAGCCCCAGCATTTT.

This clonotype was detected a few times. The rearrangement joins TRBV11-3 to TRBJ1-5; D might be TRBD1 (6 bases). This CDR3 is 14 amino acids long. Trimming took off 6 bases at V and 10 bases at J, with 19 bases between the two ends. Germline V gene sequence: CDR1 SGHNT, CDR2 YENEEA. CDR3 protein: CASRQGQGIHPQHF. The CDR3 coding sequence is TGTGCCAGCAGACAAGGGCAGGGGATACATCCCCAGCATTTT.

In its sample, this clonotype was seen a few times. This chain joins TRBV4-3 and TRBJ1-2; the D is unclear. Germline V gives CDR1 LGHNA, CDR2 YSLEER. The CDR3 runs to 15 residues. V lost 0 bases, J lost 6 bases, and 14 bases lay in between. CDR3 residues: CASSQDRVLDNGYTF. CDR3 nucleotide sequence: TGCGCCAGCAGCCAAGATAGGGTACTGGATAATGGCTACACCTTC.

The genes are TRBV20-1 and TRBJ2-1; D may be TRBD2 (6 bases). Trimming took off 6 bases at V and 1 base at J, with 13 bases between the two ends. Germline-derived CDR1 and CDR2 are DFQATT and SNEGSKA (reference sequence). The CDR3 is 14 amino acids. The CDR3 DNA is TGCAGTGCCTTAGCGGACACTTCCTACAATGAGCAGTTCTTC. The encoded protein is CSALADTSYNEQFF.

The chain combines TRBV5-4 with TRBJ1-1, with D uncertain. CDR3 length equals 15 residues. The V and J ends lost 1 base and 2 bases respectively, with 12 bases between them. Per the germline V gene, CDR1 is SGHNT and CDR2 is YYREEE (reference sequence). Here the CDR3 reads CASSLKREVNTEAFF. The CDR3 bases are TGTGCCAGCAGCTTGAAAAGGGAAGTAAACACTGAAGCTTTCTTT.

This clonotype has a handful of counts. This chain links TRBV6-6 with TRBJ2-1, with D maybe TRBD2 (5 bases). CDR1 MNHNY and CDR2 SVGAGI come from the germline V gene (reference sequence). This CDR3 has 13 residues. V was cut by 2 bases and J by 4 bases, with 6 bases left in between. CDR3 amino acids: CASSYTSYNEQFF. The CDR3 DNA reads as TGTGCCAGCAGTTACACTAGTTACAATGAGCAGTTCTTC.

V gene TRBV13 combines with J gene TRBJ2-1, with TRBD1 as a possible D gene (6 bases). V dropped 3 bases and J dropped 4 bases, with 10 bases sitting between them. The CDR3 has 14 residues. From germline, CDR1 is PRHDT and CDR2 FYEKMQ (reference sequence). CDR3: CASSLGARYNEQFF. Written as DNA, the CDR3 is TGTGCCAGCAGCTTGGGGGCGAGATACAATGAGCAGTTCTTC.

This clonotype occurred many times. The chain uses TRBV7-6 and TRBJ2-2, with 7 bases that match TRBD2. V dropped 5 bases and J dropped 6; count of bases not matched to a gene: 6. The germline V gene has CDR1 SGHVS and CDR2 FNYEAQ. The CDR3 covers 14 residues. The CDR3: CASSPLSGAGELFF. The CDR3 region has the DNA TGTGCCAGCAGCCCCCTGAGCGGGGCCGGGGAGCTGTTTTTT.

In this sample, this clonotype turned up a few times. V gene TRBV27 combines with J gene TRBJ2-7; 9 bases agree with TRBD1. There are 13 residues in the CDR3. The J segment lost 5 bases and the V segment lost 8 bases, leaving 7 bases of the junction unmatched. Per germline, CDR1 MNHEY and CDR2 SMNVEV (reference sequence). CDR3 nucleotide sequence: TGTGCCAGCGGACAGGGGTTAGGAAACGAGCAGTACTTC. Translating gives CASGQGLGNEQYF.

The chain combines TRBV4-3 with TRBJ2-1, with D possibly being TRBD1 (5 bases). The CDR3 extends over 14 amino acids. Deletions cut 4 bases from V and 4 bases from J, with 11 bases between. Germline values: CDR1 LGHNA, CDR2 YSLEER. CDR3: CASSPRERYNEQFF. CDR3 DNA sequence: TGCGCCAGCAGCCCCAGGGAAAGGTACAATGAGCAGTTCTTC.

The chain employs TRBV27 and TRBJ1-5; D remains unclear. The ends were cut back, 2 bases at V and 0 bases at J, with 5 bases in the middle. This CDR3 region has 14 residues. CDR1 MNHEY and CDR2 SMNVEV come from the germline V gene (reference sequence). The CDR3 region has the DNA TGTGCCAGCAGTTTAAAAGTTAGCAATCAGCCCCAGCATTTT. Amino acids: CASSLKVSNQPQHF.

The CDR3 DNA sequence: TGTGCCAGCAGCCACCTCGGGACAGACGAGCAGTACGTC. The encoded protein is CASSHLGTDEQYV. The chain links TRBV6-1 to TRBJ2-7, with TRBD1 matching 7 bases. V was pared by 6 bases and J by 5 bases, with 7 bases of the junction left unmatched. CDR1 MNHNS and CDR2 SASEGT come from the germline V gene. This CDR3 spans 13 amino acids.

This clonotype was seen a handful of times. The chain links TRBV20-1 to TRBJ1-5; no definite D call. Germline assignment: CDR1 DFQATT and CDR2 SNEGSKA (reference sequence). Trimming removed 0 bases from V and 3 bases from J, with 9 bases in between. There are 14 residues in the CDR3. CDR3 region: CSARDAGYNQPQHF. The CDR3 nucleotides are TGCAGTGCTAGAGATGCCGGGTACAATCAGCCCCAGCATTTT.

In this sample, this clonotype turned up many times. The V gene is TRBV7-2, the J gene TRBJ2-5; D is possibly TRBD2 (5 bases). Germline CDR1 and CDR2: SGHTA and FQGNSA. The CDR3 runs to 16 residues. The V end was cut by 0 bases, the J end by 7 bases, with 18 bases between. The CDR3 sequence: CASSLALPGSPGTQYF. The CDR3 bases are TGTGCCAGCAGCTTAGCGTTACCGGGATCCCCAGGGACCCAGTACTTC.

This clonotype was picked up a small number of times. The chain links TRBV12-3 or TRBV12-4 to TRBJ2-7; D assignment may be TRBD1 or TRBD2 (5 bases each). V lost 5 bases to trimming and J lost 6 bases, with 11 bases between them. This CDR3 spans 12 amino acids. The CDR3: CASSPGTVEQYF. The CDR3 coding sequence is TGTGCCAGCAGTCCCGGGACGGTCGAGCAGTACTTC.